This TCR beta chain is drawn from a study of blood T cells in healthy people across ages. Combining a sample-barcoded 5' primer with a J-beta primer mix, a second PCR ran for about 6 to 12 cycles. TCRdb reprocessed the 5' RACE reads with MiXCR, giving one entry per CDR3 protein. The table has 630,000 or so distinct CDR3 sequences, roughly 30% seen once. Peripheral blood, about 9.3 milliliters per donor, was collected. Germline trimming cut 4 bases from V and 11 bases from J; bases unmatched to any gene: 11. The CDR3 spans 14 residues. This clonotype was sampled from a woman older than 75 in good health. The sample consisted of blood. The chain employs TRBV12-3 or TRBV12-4 and TRBJ2-3; 8 nucleotides agree with TRBD1. CDR3 sequence: CASSSRTGTDVQYF. CDR3 DNA: TGTGCCAGCAGTTCCCGGACAGGGACAGATGTGCAGTATTTT.